The clone carrying this TCR beta chain was recorded at least ten times. What it binds is unknown. Unique molecular identifiers were incorporated into the prepared TCRbeta library. TCRdb reprocessed the PCR reads via MiXCR and lists one record per CDR3 protein. The sample includes approximately 97,000 distinct CDR3 sequences, around 7.8% seen only once; the top ten take 15% to 20%. The data originate from a study of T-cell reconstitution after alpha-beta-depleted transplantation in children. V lost 0 bases and J lost 0, with 7 bases in between. CDR1 SGHRS and CDR2 YFSETQ come from the germline V gene. The CDR3 length is 15 residues. Broader study findings: Newly produced T cells mostly provided counts and TCRbeta diversity after one year, as hyperexpanded clones declined. As was reported, about two months after transplant, alpha-beta T cells came from several hundred expanded graft clones.

The receptor comes from a boy younger than 10 with acute lymphoblastic leukemia, due to receive a stem cell transplant. V gene TRBV5-1 combines with J gene TRBJ1-5; D unresolved. Sample: PBMCs, taken before TCRalphabeta/CD19-depleted stem cell transplant. The CDR3 DNA follows: TGCGCCAGCAGCTTGGAGCCAGGTAGCAATCAGCCCCAGCATTTT. Translating gives CASSLEPGSNQPQHF. The whole variable domain, filled in from reference TRBV5-1 and TRBJ1-5, reads KAGVTQTPRYLIKTRGQQVTLSCSPISGHRSVSWYQQTPGQGLQFLFEYFSETQRNKGNFPGRFSGRQFSNSRSEMNVSTLELGDSALYLCASSLEPGSNQPQHFGDGTRLSIL.